The 11 T cell receptor beta chains below come from one sample, sequenced in a study of cytotoxic CD8 clonotypes in ibrutinib-treated CLL. Assay used: immunoSEQ multiplex PCR; TCRdb lists only in-frame clones, some missing. Of approximately 25,000 clones in the sample, approximately 71% were seen once. The specimen comprised PBMCs, sampled after 12 months of ibrutinib treatment. Every receptor here comes from a human donor with chronic lymphocytic leukemia.

The chain recombines TRBV7-2 with TRBJ2-7; no firm D call. CDR3 length equals 15 residues. The germline gives CDR1 SGHTA, CDR2 FQGNSA. Trimming stripped 5 bases from V and 3 bases from J, with 17 bases between. The CDR3 bases are TGTGCCAGCAGCCGATCTAGTCCCTTCAACTACGAGCAGTACTTC. Its translation is CASSRSSPFNYEQYF.

The chain recombines TRBV27 with TRBJ1-5, with D unclear. CDR1 MNHEY and CDR2 SMNVEV come from the germline V gene (reference sequence). Trimming removed 5 bases at V and 4 bases at J, with 6 bases between. CDR3 length equals 12 residues. The CDR3 spells CASSPPNQPQHF. In nucleotides, the CDR3 is TGTGCCAGCAGTCCGCCGAATCAGCCCCAGCATTTT.

This clone showed up just a few times. A read error is likely, as this CDR3 ends without the conserved phenylalanine or tryptophan. The DNA is omitted, as the CDR3 cannot be located on it reliably, and the CDR3 follows TCRdb's listing. The chain joins TRBV19 to TRBJ1-2. A total of 11 residues make up the CDR3, ends included. Germline V gene sequence: CDR1 LNHDA, CDR2 SQIVND (reference sequence). The CDR3 here is CASSYGAELYL.

The sample holds a few counts of this clone. The V and J genes are TRBV27 and TRBJ2-1; TRBD2 aligns across 8 bases. From germline, CDR1 is MNHEY and CDR2 SMNVEV (reference sequence). V gave up 7 bases and J gave up 9 bases; unmatched junction bases: 17. The CDR3 runs to 16 residues. The CDR3 region is CASKPASGLAGTEQFF. DNA of the CDR3: TGTGCCAGCAAGCCAGCCTCTGGGCTAGCGGGCACTGAGCAGTTCTTC.

The gene calls are TRBV4-3 and TRBJ2-1; 12 nucleotides match TRBD1. Germline V gene lookup returns CDR1 LGHNA and CDR2 YSLEER. V was clipped by 3 bases and J by 9 bases; unmatched bases: 6. CDR3 length: 15 amino acids. CDR3 protein: CASSQGQGAAIEQFF. The CDR3 DNA follows: TGCGCCAGCAGCCAGGGACAGGGGGCAGCAATTGAGCAGTTCTTC.

V and J are TRBV5-4 and TRBJ1-1; TRBD1 aligns across 7 bases. Per the germline V gene, CDR1 is SGHNT and CDR2 is YYREEE (reference sequence). This CDR3 comprises 13 residues. Trimming cost V 10 bases and J 1 base; bases outside gene matches: 7. This CDR3 is CAYSQGGNTEAFF. In DNA, the CDR3 is TGTGCCTACTCCCAGGGGGGGAACACTGAAGCTTTCTTT. Full variable domain (outside the CDR3, taken from reference TRBV5-4 and TRBJ1-1): ETGVTQSPTHLIKTRGQQVTLRCSSQSGHNTVSWYQQALGQGPQFIFQYYREEENGRGNFPPRFSGLQFPNYSSELNVNALELDDSALYLCAYSQGGNTEAFFGQGTRLTVV.

V usage is TRBV27 and J usage is TRBJ2-7; D possibly corresponds to TRBD1 (6 bases). The CDR3 sequence is 13 residues long. V lost 6 bases to trimming and J lost 2 bases, with 11 bases between them. Germline V gene lookup returns CDR1 MNHEY and CDR2 SMNVEV (reference sequence). CDR3 sequence reads: CASRRTAAYEQYF. The DNA for the CDR3 is TGTGCCAGCAGGAGGACAGCCGCCTACGAGCAGTACTTC.

The rearrangement joins TRBV7-9 to TRBJ1-3; tentative D call: TRBD1 (5 bases). The CDR3 is 15 amino acids. Germline CDR1 SEHNR, CDR2 FQNEAQ (reference sequence). V was pared by 5 bases and J by 6 bases, with 17 bases between. For the CDR3, the DNA is TGTGCCAGCAGCCTAGAAGGTGGACACATAAACACCATATATTTT. Protein: CASSLEGGHINTIYF.

This sequence joins TRBV18 and TRBJ1-3; D remains ambiguous. Trimming stripped 3 bases from V and 0 bases from J, with 9 bases between. This CDR3 is built from 15 residues. Germline CDR1 reads KGHSH; CDR2 reads LQKENI. CDR3 nucleotides: TGTGCCAGCTCACCGTCAACTGGCTCTGGAAACACCATATATTTT. Translating gives CASSPSTGSGNTIYF.

This clone has just a few counts. The chain uses TRBV4-1 and TRBJ1-1, with D perhaps matching TRBD1 (6 bases). The CDR3 is 14 amino acids. Trimming cost V 5 bases and J 0 bases, with 10 bases left between them. CDR1 MGHRA and CDR2 YSYEKL come from the germline V gene. The DNA of the CDR3 is TGCGCCAGCAGCACCGACAGGATGAACACTGAAGCTTTCTTT. This gives the protein CASSTDRMNTEAFF.

The chain combines TRBV10-2 with TRBJ1-5, with D maybe TRBD1 (5 bases). Germline values: CDR1 WSHSY, CDR2 SAAADI. V gave up 7 bases and J gave up 3 bases, with 16 bases separating them. The CDR3 has 15 residues. The CDR3 is CASKEGRVVNQPQHF. The CDR3, as DNA: TGCGCCAGCAAAGAGGGGCGCGTTGTCAATCAGCCCCAGCATTTT.